This paragraph reports one TCR beta chain. What it binds is unknown. The data stem from a study of T-cell memory formation after mild COVID-19. After 5'RACE with constant-segment primers, TCR alpha and TCR beta cDNA libraries carrying sample barcodes and UMIs were obtained. In TCRdb, the 5' RACE reads were re-called with MiXCR into one record per CDR3 protein. The repertoire has about 350,000 distinct CDR3 sequences, about 13% of them found once; the top ten carry 22%. Study-level findings and limits: CD4+ contracting clones were found mainly in CM and EM, and CD8+ ones in EMRA. Later expanders leaned CD4+, whereas day 15 to 85 contracting clones were balanced CD4/CD8. Several responding clones turned up in pre-infection memory, indicating that cross-reactive memory may have taken part.

The specimen sequenced was PBMCs or a T cell subset sorted from them (not recorded which). This receptor was taken from a man between 18 and 35 years old who had mild COVID-19 (a few samples of this study predate the infection). Cell type and time point are not known.

CDR3 region: CASSLASSGGAGETQYF. CDR3 bases: TGCGCCAGCAGCTTGGCGAGTAGCGGGGGGGCCGGAGAGACCCAGTACTTC. V usage is TRBV5-1 and J usage is TRBJ2-5, with 11 bases fitting TRBD2. The trim removed 0 bases at V and 4 bases at J, leaving 8 bases unmatched. In germline, CDR1 is SGHRS, CDR2 YFSETQ. The CDR3 length is 17 residues.